One TCR beta chain is described in this entry. This sample is part of a study of blood T cell repertoires in COVID-19. Study as a whole: Collection of acute and convalescent COVID-19 samples took place in the United States, Italy and Spain. In each case, the material was cDNA or gDNA derived from T cells, B-cell-depleted T cells, or PBMCs.

The protocol was immunoSEQ multiplex PCR, while the TCRdb copy is restricted to in-frame clones and leaves out a portion. Here the sample spans a few hundred thousand clones, nearly 90% being singletons. The V gene's germline CDR1 is MGHRA and CDR2 YSYEKL. V lost 0 bases and J lost 3; bases outside the gene matches: 11. The CDR3 has 18 residues. This TCR came from a woman in her twenties or thirties with COVID-19, enrolled during active disease. The rearrangement joins TRBV4-1 to TRBJ1-3; 7 bases are shared with TRBD1. What was sequenced was peripheral blood. CDR3 residues: CASSQDLGPTGNGNTIYF. The CDR3 bases are TGCGCCAGCAGCCAAGACCTTGGGCCGACAGGGAATGGAAACACCATATATTTT.